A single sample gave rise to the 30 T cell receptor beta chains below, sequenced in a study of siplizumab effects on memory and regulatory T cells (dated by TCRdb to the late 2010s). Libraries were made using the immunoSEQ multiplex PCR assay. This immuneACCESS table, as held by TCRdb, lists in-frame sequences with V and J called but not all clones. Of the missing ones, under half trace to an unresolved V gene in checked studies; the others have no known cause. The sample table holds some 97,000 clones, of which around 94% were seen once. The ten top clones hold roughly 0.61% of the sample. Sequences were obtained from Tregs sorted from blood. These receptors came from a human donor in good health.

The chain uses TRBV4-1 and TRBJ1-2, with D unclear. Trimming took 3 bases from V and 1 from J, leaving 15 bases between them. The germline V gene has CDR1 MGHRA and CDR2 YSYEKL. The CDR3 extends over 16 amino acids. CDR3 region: CASSHLNLAVNYGYTF. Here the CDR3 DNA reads TGCGCCAGCAGCCATCTCAATCTCGCGGTTAACTATGGCTACACCTTC.

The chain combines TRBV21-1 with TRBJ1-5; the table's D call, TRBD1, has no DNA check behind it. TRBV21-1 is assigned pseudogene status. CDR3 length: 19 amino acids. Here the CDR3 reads CASSVAPGHKVYSNQPQHF. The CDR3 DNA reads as TGTGCCAGCAGCGTGGCCCCGGGACACAAAGTCTATAGCAATCAGCCCCAGCATTTT.

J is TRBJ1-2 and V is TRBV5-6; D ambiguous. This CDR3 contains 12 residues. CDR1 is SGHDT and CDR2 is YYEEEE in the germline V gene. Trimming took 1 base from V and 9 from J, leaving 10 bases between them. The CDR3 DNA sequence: TGTGCCAGCAGCTTGAATTCGGCCCGCTACACCTTC. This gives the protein CASSLNSARYTF. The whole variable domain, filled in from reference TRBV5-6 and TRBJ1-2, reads DAGVTQSPTHLIKTRGQQVTLRCSPKSGHDTVSWYQQALGQGPQFIFQYYEEEERQRGNFPDRFSGHQFPNYSSELNVNALLLGDSALYLCASSLNSARYTFGSGTRLTVV.

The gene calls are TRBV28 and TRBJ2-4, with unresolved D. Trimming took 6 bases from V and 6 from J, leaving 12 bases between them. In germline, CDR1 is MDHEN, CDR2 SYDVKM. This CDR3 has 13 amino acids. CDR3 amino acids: CASSRQGGNIQYF. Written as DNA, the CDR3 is TGTGCCAGCAGCCGCCAAGGCGGAAACATTCAGTACTTC. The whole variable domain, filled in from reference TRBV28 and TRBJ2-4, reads DVKVTQSSRYLVKRTGEKVFLECVQDMDHENMFWYRQDPGLGLRLIYFSYDVKMKEKGDIPEGYSVSREKKERFSLILESASTNQTSMYLCASSRQGGNIQYFGAGTRLSVL.

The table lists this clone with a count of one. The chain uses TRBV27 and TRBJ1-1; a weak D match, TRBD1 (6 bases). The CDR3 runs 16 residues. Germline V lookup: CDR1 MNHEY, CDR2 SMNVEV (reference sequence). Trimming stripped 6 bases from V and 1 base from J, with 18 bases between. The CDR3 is CASSSRRGARNTEAFF. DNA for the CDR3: TGTGCCAGCAGCTCCAGGAGGGGGGCGCGGAACACTGAAGCTTTCTTT.

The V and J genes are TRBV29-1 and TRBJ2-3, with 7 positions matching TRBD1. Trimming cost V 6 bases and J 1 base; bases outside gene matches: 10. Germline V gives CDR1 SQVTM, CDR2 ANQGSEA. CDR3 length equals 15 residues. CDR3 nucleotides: TGCAGCGTGGGACAGAGACAGTATGGCACAGATACGCAGTATTTT. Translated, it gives CSVGQRQYGTDTQYF.

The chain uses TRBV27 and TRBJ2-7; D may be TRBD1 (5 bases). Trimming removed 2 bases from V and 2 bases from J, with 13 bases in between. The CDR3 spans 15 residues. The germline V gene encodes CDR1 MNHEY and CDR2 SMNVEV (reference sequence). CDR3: CASSLLGAGTYEQYF. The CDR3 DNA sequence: TGTGCCAGCAGTTTACTCGGCGCAGGGACCTACGAGCAGTACTTC.

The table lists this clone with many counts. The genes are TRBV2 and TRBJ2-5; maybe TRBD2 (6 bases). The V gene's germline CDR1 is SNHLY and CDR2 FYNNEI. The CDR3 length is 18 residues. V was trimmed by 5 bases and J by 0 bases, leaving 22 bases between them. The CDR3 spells CASSFEFLWGRNQETQYF. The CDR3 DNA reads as TGTGCCAGCAGTTTCGAATTCCTTTGGGGGAGGAACCAAGAGACCCAGTACTTC.

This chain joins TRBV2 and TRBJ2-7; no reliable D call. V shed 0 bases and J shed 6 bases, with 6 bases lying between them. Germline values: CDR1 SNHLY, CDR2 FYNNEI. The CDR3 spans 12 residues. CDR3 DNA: TGTGCCAGCAGTGAAGCGCTGAGCGAGCAGTACTTC. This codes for CASSEALSEQYF.

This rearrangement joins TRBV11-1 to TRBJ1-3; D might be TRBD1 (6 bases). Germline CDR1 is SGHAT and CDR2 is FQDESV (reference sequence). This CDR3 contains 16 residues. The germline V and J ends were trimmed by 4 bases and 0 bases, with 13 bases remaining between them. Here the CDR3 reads CASSSNRERSGNTIYF. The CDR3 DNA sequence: TGTGCCAGCAGCTCGAACAGGGAGCGCTCTGGAAACACCATATATTTT. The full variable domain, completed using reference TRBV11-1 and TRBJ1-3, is EAEVAQSPRYKITEKSQAVAFWCDPISGHATLYWYRQILGQGPELLVQFQDESVVDDSQLPKDRFSAERLKGVDSTLKIQPAELGDSAMYLCASSSNRERSGNTIYFGEGSWLTVV.

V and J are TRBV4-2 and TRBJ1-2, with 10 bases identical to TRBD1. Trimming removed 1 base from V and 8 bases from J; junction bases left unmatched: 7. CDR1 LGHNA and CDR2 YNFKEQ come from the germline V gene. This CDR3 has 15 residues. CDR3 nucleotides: TGTGCCAGCAGCCAAGCGGGGACAGGGGCGCCCGGCTACACCTTC. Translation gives CASSQAGTGAPGYTF.

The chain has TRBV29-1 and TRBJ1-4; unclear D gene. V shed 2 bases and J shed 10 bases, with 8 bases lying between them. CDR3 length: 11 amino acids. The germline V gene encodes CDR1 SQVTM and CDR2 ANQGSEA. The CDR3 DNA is TGCAGCGTTGAATACCTTGGAAAACTGTTTTTT. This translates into CSVEYLGKLFF.

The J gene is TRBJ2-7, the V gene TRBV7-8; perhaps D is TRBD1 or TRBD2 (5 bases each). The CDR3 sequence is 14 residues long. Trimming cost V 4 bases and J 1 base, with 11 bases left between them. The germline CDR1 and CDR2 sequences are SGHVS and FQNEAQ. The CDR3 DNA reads TGTGCCAGCAGCTCCCGGGGCCAATCCTACGAGCAGTACTTC. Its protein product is CASSSRGQSYEQYF.

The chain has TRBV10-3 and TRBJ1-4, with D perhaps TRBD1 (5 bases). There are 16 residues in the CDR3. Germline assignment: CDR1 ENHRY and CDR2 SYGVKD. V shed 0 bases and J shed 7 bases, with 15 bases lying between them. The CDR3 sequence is CAISESMRGGREKLFF. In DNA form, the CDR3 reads TGTGCCATCAGTGAGTCAATGAGGGGCGGACGTGAAAAACTGTTTTTT.

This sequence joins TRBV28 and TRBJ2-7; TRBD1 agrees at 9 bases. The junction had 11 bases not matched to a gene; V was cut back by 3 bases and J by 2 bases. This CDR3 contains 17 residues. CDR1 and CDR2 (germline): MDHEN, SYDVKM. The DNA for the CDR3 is TGTGCCAGCAGTTTCCTTCCCCCCGGGACAGGGCCCTACGAGCAGTACTTC. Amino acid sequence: CASSFLPPGTGPYEQYF.

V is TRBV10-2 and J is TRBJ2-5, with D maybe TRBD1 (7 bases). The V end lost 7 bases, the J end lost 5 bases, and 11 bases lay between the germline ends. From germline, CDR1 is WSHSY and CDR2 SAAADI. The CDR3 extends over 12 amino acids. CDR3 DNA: TGCGCCAGCAAACCAGGGGGGGAGACCCAGTACTTC. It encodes CASKPGGETQYF.

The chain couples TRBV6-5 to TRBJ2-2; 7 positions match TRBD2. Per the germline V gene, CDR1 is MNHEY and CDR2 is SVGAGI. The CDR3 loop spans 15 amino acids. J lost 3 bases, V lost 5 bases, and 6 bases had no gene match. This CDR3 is CASSPWGGDTGELFF. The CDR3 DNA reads TGTGCCAGCAGTCCCTGGGGAGGGGACACCGGGGAGCTGTTTTTT.

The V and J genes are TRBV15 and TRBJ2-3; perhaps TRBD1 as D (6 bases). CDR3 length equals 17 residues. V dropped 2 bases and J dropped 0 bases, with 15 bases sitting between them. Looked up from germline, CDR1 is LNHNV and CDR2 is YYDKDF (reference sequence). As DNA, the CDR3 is TGTGCCACCAGCAGATCAATAACAGGGTCTAGCACAGATACGCAGTATTTT. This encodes CATSRSITGSSTDTQYF.

The CDR3 DNA follows: TGTGCCAGCAGTGGACAGGGTTATGAGCACAATGAGCAGTTCTTC. This encodes CASSGQGYEHNEQFF. The chain has TRBV28 and TRBJ2-1, with 8 bases identical to TRBD1. Per the germline V gene, CDR1 is MDHEN and CDR2 is SYDVKM. The CDR3 spans 15 residues. Trimming removed 5 bases from V and 5 bases from J; junction bases left unmatched: 8.

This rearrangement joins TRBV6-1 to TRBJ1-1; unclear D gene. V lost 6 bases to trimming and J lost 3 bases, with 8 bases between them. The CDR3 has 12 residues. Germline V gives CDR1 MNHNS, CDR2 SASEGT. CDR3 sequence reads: CASRALYTEAFF. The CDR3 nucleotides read TGTGCCAGCAGGGCACTGTACACTGAAGCTTTCTTT.

As DNA, the CDR3 is TGTGCCAGCAGCTTAACCAGGGATTCAGATACGCAGTATTTT. It yields the protein CASSLTRDSDTQYF. V usage is TRBV7-3 and J usage is TRBJ2-3; possibly TRBD1 for D (5 bases). The CDR3 has 14 amino acids. V was trimmed by 0 bases and J by 4 bases, leaving 8 bases between them. The germline V gene has CDR1 SGHTA and CDR2 FQGTGA.

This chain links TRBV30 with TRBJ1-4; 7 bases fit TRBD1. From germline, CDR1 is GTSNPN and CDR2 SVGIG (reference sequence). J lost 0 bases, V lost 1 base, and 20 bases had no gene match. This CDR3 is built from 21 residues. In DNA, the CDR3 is TGTGCCTGGAGTGAGCGAATCGGGACAGCCTTCAAAGTTGCAACTAATGAAAAACTGTTTTTT. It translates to CAWSERIGTAFKVATNEKLFF.

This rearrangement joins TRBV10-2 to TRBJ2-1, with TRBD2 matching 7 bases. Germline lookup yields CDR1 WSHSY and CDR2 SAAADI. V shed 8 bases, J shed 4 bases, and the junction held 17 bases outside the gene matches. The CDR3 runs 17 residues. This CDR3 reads CASPKVVRDYFYNEQFF. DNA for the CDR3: TGCGCCAGCCCTAAGGTAGTTAGGGACTACTTTTACAATGAGCAGTTCTTC.

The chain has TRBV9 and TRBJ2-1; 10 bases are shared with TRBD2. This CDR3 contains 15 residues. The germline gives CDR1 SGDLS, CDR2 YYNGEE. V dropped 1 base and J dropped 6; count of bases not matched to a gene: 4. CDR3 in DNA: TGTGCCAGCAGCGTAAGGACTAGCGGTCTCAATGAGCAGTTCTTC. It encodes CASSVRTSGLNEQFF. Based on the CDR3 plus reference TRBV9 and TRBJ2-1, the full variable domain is DSGVTQTPKHLITATGQRVTLRCSPRSGDLSVYWYQQSLDQGLQFLIQYYNGEERAKGNILERFSAQQFPDLHSELNLSSLELGDSALYFCASSVRTSGLNEQFFGPGTRLTVL.

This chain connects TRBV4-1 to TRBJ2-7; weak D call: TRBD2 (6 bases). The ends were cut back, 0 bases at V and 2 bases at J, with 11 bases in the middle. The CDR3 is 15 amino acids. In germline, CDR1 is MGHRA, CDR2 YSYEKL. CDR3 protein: CASSQEAGSAYEQYF. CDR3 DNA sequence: TGCGCCAGCAGCCAAGAAGCGGGCAGCGCCTACGAGCAGTACTTC.

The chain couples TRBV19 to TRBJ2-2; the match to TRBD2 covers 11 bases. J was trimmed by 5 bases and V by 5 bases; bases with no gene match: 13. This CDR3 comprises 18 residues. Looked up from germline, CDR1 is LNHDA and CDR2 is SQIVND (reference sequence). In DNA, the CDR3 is TGTGCCAGTAGTCCCGGACTAGCGGGCAGGAGGCGGACCGGGGAGCTGTTTTTT. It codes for CASSPGLAGRRRTGELFF.

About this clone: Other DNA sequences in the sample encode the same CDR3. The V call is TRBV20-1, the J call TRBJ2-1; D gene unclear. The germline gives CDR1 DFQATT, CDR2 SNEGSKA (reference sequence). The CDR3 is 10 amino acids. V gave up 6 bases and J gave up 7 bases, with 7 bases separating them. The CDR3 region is CSAGRNEQFF. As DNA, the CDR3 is TGCAGTGCCGGTCGGAATGAGCAGTTCTTC.

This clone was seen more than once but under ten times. CDR3 coding DNA: TGTGCCATCAGTGACCCGCAGGCCTCCTACAATGAGCAGTTCTTC. This translates into CAISDPQASYNEQFF. The rearrangement uses TRBV10-3 and TRBJ2-1; D is uncertain. V lost 3 bases and J lost 0, with 9 bases in between. Germline V CDR1 and CDR2: ENHRY, SYGVKD. This CDR3 has 15 amino acids.

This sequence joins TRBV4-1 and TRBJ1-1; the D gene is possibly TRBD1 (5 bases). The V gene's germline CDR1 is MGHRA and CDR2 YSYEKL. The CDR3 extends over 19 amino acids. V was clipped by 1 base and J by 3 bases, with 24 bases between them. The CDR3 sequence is CASSQVGHPVGYLDTEAFF. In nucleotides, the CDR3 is TGCGCCAGCAGCCAAGTGGGGCACCCCGTGGGTTACTTAGACACTGAAGCTTTCTTT.

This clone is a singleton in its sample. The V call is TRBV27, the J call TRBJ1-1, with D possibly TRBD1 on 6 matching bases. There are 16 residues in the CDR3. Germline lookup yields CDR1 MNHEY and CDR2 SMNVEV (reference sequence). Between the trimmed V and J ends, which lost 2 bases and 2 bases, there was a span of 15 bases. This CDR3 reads CASSLTSRGANTEAFF. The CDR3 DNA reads TGTGCCAGCAGTTTAACTTCCCGGGGGGCAAACACTGAAGCTTTCTTT.